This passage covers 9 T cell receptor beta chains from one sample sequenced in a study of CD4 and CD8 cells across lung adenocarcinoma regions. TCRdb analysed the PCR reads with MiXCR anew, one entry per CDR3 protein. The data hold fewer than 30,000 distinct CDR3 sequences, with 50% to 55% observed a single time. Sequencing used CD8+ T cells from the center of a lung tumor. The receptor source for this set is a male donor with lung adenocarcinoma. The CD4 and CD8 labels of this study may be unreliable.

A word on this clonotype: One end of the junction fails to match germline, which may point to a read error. The CDR3 loop reads CASSTRRGQGFKDIQYF. The CDR3 region has the DNA TGTGCCAGCAGTACGAGAAGGGGGCAAGGCTTCAAGGATATTCAGTACTTT. The genes are TRBV6-1 and TRBJ2-4; 7 nucleotides line up with TRBD1. Looked up from germline, CDR1 is MNHNS and CDR2 is SASEGT. The CDR3 has 17 residues.

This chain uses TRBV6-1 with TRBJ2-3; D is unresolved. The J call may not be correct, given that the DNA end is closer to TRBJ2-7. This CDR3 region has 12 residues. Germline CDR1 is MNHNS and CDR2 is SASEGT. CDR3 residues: CASAASQRTQYF. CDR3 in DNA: TGTGCCAGCGCAGCGAGCCAACGGACGCAGTACTTC.

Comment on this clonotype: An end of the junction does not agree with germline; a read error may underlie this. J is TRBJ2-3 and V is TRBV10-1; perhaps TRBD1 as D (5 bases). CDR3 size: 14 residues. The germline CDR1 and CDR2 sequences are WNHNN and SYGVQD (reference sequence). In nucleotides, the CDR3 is TGCGCCAGCAGTGGGGGCCATGCCAAAGATACCCAGTATTTC. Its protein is CASSGGHAKDTQYF.

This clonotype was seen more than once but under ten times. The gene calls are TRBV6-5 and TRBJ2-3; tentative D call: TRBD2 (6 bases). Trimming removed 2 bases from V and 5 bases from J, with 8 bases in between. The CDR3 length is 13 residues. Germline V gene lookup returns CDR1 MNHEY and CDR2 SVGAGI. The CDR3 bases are TGTGCCAGCAGTTACGACGGGAGAGATACGCAGTATTTT. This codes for CASSYDGRDTQYF.

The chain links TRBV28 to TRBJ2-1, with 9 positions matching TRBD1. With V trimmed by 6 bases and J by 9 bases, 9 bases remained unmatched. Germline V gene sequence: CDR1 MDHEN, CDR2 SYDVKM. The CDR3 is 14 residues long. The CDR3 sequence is CASSPNRGLFEQFF. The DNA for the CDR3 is TGTGCCAGCAGCCCGAACAGGGGGCTGTTTGAGCAGTTCTTC.

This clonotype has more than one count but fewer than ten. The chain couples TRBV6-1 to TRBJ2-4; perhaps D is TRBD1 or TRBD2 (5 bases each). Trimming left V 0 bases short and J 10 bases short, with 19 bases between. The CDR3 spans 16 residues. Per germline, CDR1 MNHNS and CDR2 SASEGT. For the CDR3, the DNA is TGTGCCAGCAGTGAAGCGGGGACGTGGGCCAAAGATATTCAGTACTTC. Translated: CASSEAGTWAKDIQYF.

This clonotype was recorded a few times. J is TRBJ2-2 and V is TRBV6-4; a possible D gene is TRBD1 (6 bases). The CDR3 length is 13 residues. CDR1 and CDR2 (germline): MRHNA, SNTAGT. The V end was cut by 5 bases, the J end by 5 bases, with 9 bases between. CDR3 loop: CASSRDMTGELFF. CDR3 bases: TGTGCCAGCAGTCGGGACATGACCGGGGAGCTGTTTTTT.

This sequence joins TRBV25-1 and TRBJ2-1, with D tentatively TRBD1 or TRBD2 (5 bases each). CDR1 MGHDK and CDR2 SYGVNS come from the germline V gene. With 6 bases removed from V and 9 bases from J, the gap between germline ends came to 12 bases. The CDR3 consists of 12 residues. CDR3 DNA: TGTGCCAGCAGCGAGGGGACGCTTGAGCAGTTCTTC. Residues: CASSEGTLEQFF.

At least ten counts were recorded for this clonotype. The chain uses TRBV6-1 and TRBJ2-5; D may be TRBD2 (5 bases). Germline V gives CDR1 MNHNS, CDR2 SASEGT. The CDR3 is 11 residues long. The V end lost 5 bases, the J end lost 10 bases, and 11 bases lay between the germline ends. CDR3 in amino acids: CASSRDRDQYF. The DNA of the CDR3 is TGTGCCAGCAGTCGGGATCGGGACCAGTACTTC.